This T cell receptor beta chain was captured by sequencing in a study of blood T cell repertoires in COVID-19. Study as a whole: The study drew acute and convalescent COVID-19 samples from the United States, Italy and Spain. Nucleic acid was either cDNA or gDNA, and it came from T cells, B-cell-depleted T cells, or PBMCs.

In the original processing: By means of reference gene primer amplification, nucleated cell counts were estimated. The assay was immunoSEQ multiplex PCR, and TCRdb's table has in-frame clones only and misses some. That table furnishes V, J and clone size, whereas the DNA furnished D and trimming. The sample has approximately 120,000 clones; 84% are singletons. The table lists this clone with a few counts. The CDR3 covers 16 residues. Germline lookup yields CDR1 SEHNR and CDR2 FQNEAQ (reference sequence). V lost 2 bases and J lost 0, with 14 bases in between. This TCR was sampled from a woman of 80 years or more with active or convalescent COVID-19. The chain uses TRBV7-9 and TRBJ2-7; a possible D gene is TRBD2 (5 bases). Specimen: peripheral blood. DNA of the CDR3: TGTGCCAGCAGCTTACTCCTTTTAGGGAGCTCCTACGAGCAGTACTTC. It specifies CASSLLLLGSSYEQYF. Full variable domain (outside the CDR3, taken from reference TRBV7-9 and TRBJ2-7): DTGVSQNPRHKITKRGQNVTFRCDPISEHNRLYWYRQTLGQGPEFLTYFQNEAQLEKSRLLSDRFSAERPKGSFSTLEIQRTEQGDSAMYLCASSLLLLGSSYEQYFGPGTRLTVT.